The clone carrying this T cell receptor (beta chain) was seen a single time. Germline CDR1 reads MDHEN; CDR2 reads SYDVKM. V dropped 5 bases and J dropped 2 bases, with 13 bases sitting between them. This CDR3 is 15 amino acids long. This sample was taken from a study of OX40 agonist ivuxolimab in advanced cancers. Across the study: Three patients showed partial responses: one hepatocellular carcinoma and two cutaneous melanoma cases.

The repertoire was sequenced with immunoSEQ multiplex PCR; TCRdb's copy has only in-frame clones and lacks some. The table has around 92,000 clones, around 84% seen once. The sequenced sample was CD4+ or CD8+ T cells sorted from blood, obtained in a trial of the OX40 agonist ivuxolimab. This clonotype was sampled from an adult with an advanced solid tumor such as melanoma, head and neck, liver or kidney cancer. This chain uses TRBV28 with TRBJ1-5; a weak D match, TRBD1 (5 bases). Here the CDR3 reads CASSPTGGGNQPQHF. CDR3 sequence (DNA): TGTGCCAGCAGTCCAACCGGAGGGGGCAATCAGCCCCAGCATTTT.